The next 24 T cell receptor beta chains were all read from a single sample in a study of cytomegalovirus exposure and HLA in healthy donors. Vbeta (60) and Jbeta (13) primers were used in the PCR. Clones were read by immunoSEQ multiplex PCR, and TCRdb kept only the in-frame ones, dropping some. The table shows 130,000 or so clones, with roughly three quarters occurring only once. The sequenced sample was PBMCs. The source of these receptors is a woman aged 55 to 70 in good health and CMV-seronegative.

This clone appeared a single time. The chain joins TRBV13 to TRBJ2-1, with TRBD2 as a possible D gene (6 bases). CDR3 length: 15 amino acids. The V gene's germline CDR1 is PRHDT and CDR2 FYEKMQ (reference sequence). V lost 5 bases, J lost 0 bases, and 11 bases lay in between. CDR3 amino acids: CASSLPTSSYNEQFF. The CDR3 bases are TGTGCCAGCAGCCTCCCGACTAGCTCCTACAATGAGCAGTTCTTC.

The gene calls are TRBV7-8 and TRBJ1-2, with TRBD1 identical over 7 bases. Per germline, CDR1 SGHVS and CDR2 FQNEAQ. Trimming at V came to 5 bases and at J to 2 bases, leaving 5 bases not matched to a gene. The CDR3 has 14 amino acids. CDR3 nucleotides: TGTGCCAGCAGCCCACCGACAGGGAACTATGGCTACACCTTC. Its translation is CASSPPTGNYGYTF.

The chain is built from TRBV5-6 and TRBJ1-2; perhaps TRBD1 as D (6 bases). The V end lost 2 bases, the J end lost 2 bases, and 13 bases lay between the germline ends. Germline loops: CDR1 SGHDT, CDR2 YYEEEE. This CDR3 is 15 amino acids long. The CDR3 DNA is TGTGCCAGCAGCTTACAGGGTAGGAAGAACTATGGCTACACCTTC. Its protein is CASSLQGRKNYGYTF.

V gene TRBV30 combines with J gene TRBJ2-6; D is unresolved. V lost 2 bases and J 3 bases, leaving 8 bases between the germline ends. The CDR3 covers 14 residues. Germline CDR1 is GTSNPN and CDR2 is SVGIG (reference sequence). The CDR3 reads CAWSLGGGANVLTF. The CDR3 DNA reads as TGTGCCTGGAGTTTAGGCGGTGGGGCCAACGTCCTGACTTTC.

The chain joins TRBV19 to TRBJ1-2, with 7 bases matching TRBD1. The CDR3 is 14 amino acids. Germline V CDR1 and CDR2: LNHDA, SQIVND (reference sequence). V lost 4 bases, J lost 7 bases, and 9 bases stayed unmatched. The CDR3, as DNA: TGTGCCAGTAGTACCTTCGACAGGGCCCGTGGCTACACCTTC. This encodes CASSTFDRARGYTF.

This clone occurred a few times. V and J are TRBV9 and TRBJ1-2, with a possible D match to TRBD1 (6 bases). Trimming took 2 bases from V and 0 from J, leaving 11 bases between them. Germline V gene sequence: CDR1 SGDLS, CDR2 YYNGEE. The CDR3 extends over 15 amino acids. CDR3 DNA: TGTGCCAGCAGCGTCGACTGGACAGCTAACTATGGCTACACCTTC. It codes for CASSVDWTANYGYTF.

This clone has only a few counts. The genes are TRBV28 and TRBJ1-5; unclear D gene. The germline gives CDR1 MDHEN, CDR2 SYDVKM. Deletions cut 6 bases from V and 4 bases from J, with 13 bases between. This CDR3 is 14 amino acids long. CDR3 in DNA: TGTGCCAGCAGGCCCGGGAGGAGAAATCAGCCCCAGCATTTT. Protein product: CASRPGRRNQPQHF.

The chain has TRBV14 and TRBJ1-4, with D possibly TRBD1 on 5 matching bases. V gave up 2 bases and J gave up 5 bases, with 12 bases separating them. Germline CDR1 SGHDN, CDR2 FVKESK. This CDR3 has 15 amino acids. The CDR3 DNA follows: TGTGCCAGCAGCCAAAACGTCCAGGGAAATGAAAAACTGTTTTTT. It codes for CASSQNVQGNEKLFF.

This sequence joins TRBV5-8 and TRBJ1-1, with 8 nucleotides matching TRBD1. V gave up 3 bases and J gave up 1 base; unmatched junction bases: 2. Germline V lookup: CDR1 SGHTS, CDR2 YDEGEE. CDR3 length equals 14 residues. This CDR3 is CASSSDRENTEAFF. The CDR3 bases are TGTGCCAGCAGCTCGGACAGGGAGAACACTGAAGCTTTCTTT.

The rearrangement joins TRBV7-8 to TRBJ1-1; D might be TRBD1 (5 bases). Germline V gene lookup returns CDR1 SGHVS and CDR2 FQNEAQ. Trimming removed 7 bases from V and 4 bases from J, with 13 bases in between. This CDR3 is 13 amino acids long. The CDR3 DNA sequence: TGTGCCAGCAAACGACTCGGGGGCACTGAAGCTTTCTTT. Its protein product is CASKRLGGTEAFF.

V gene TRBV7-3 combines with J gene TRBJ2-5, with a possible D match to TRBD2 (7 bases). The V gene's germline CDR1 is SGHTA and CDR2 FQGTGA. This CDR3 is built from 17 residues. V was pared by 5 bases and J by 1 base, with 20 bases between. Written as DNA, the CDR3 is TGTGCCAGCAGCAAAATGGGGAGGGGGAACCCCCAAGAGACCCAGTACTTC. Protein product: CASSKMGRGNPQETQYF.

The chain is built from TRBV9 and TRBJ2-4; perhaps TRBD1 as D (5 bases). This CDR3 has 15 residues. The germline V gene encodes CDR1 SGDLS and CDR2 YYNGEE. V was trimmed by 0 bases and J by 1 base, leaving 8 bases between them. CDR3 loop: CASSVEAGAKNIQYF. CDR3 coding DNA: TGTGCCAGCAGCGTAGAAGCAGGGGCCAAAAACATTCAGTACTTC. Complete variable domain (other parts from reference TRBV9 and TRBJ2-4): DSGVTQTPKHLITATGQRVTLRCSPRSGDLSVYWYQQSLDQGLQFLIQYYNGEERAKGNILERFSAQQFPDLHSELNLSSLELGDSALYFCASSVEAGAKNIQYFGAGTRLSVL.

The rearrangement links TRBV19 to TRBJ1-5; 8 nucleotides agree with TRBD1. CDR1 and CDR2 (germline): LNHDA, SQIVND (reference sequence). J gave up 0 bases and V 5 bases, and 9 bases lay outside the gene matches. There are 17 residues in the CDR3. Here the CDR3 DNA reads TGTGCCAGTAGTCAATACAGGGGGGGTGATAGCAATCAGCCCCAGCATTTT. It codes for CASSQYRGGDSNQPQHF.

This clone was counted only a few times. This chain uses TRBV7-2 with TRBJ2-2; 7 bases match TRBD1. The CDR3 has 15 residues. Germline assignment: CDR1 SGHTA and CDR2 FQGNSA. Trimming at V came to 3 bases and at J to 2 bases, leaving 3 bases not matched to a gene. The CDR3 spells CASSFRTGNTGELFF. For the CDR3, the DNA is TGTGCCAGCAGCTTTCGGACAGGCAACACCGGGGAGCTGTTTTTT.

CDR3 coding DNA: TGTGCCAGCAGTAGCGGGAGCCCACAAGACATTCAGTACTTC. This codes for CASSSGSPQDIQYF. This chain links TRBV28 with TRBJ2-4; 8 positions match TRBD2. Trimming took 5 bases from V and 8 from J; bases not matched to a gene: 8. Germline values: CDR1 MDHEN, CDR2 SYDVKM. The CDR3 contains 14 residues.

A single count supports this clone. The chain carries TRBV6-5 and TRBJ1-5, with a tentative D call TRBD1 (5 bases). In germline, CDR1 is MNHEY, CDR2 SVGAGI. Deletions cut 4 bases from V and 5 bases from J, with 15 bases between. The CDR3 is made up of 15 amino acids. The CDR3 coding sequence is TGTGCCAGCAGTTCGGGACTTCTCGGTGATCAGCCCCAGCATTTT. Translated: CASSSGLLGDQPQHF.

V gene TRBV28 combines with J gene TRBJ1-2, with D unresolved. Germline V CDR1 and CDR2: MDHEN, SYDVKM. The CDR3 is 13 residues long. V was cut by 2 bases and J by 8 bases, with 12 bases left in between. The CDR3: CASSLRVKRGYTF. The CDR3 nucleotides read TGTGCCAGCAGTTTACGGGTGAAGCGAGGCTACACCTTC.

This clone was counted only a few times. The V gene is TRBV19, the J gene TRBJ2-1; TRBD1 agrees at 7 bases. Unmatched junction bases numbered 8, after V lost 5 bases and J lost 4 bases. Germline V gives CDR1 LNHDA, CDR2 SQIVND (reference sequence). The CDR3 loop spans 15 amino acids. As DNA, the CDR3 is TGTGCCAGTAGTCCGGGGACAGCGCCTTACAATGAGCAGTTCTTC. Amino acids: CASSPGTAPYNEQFF. Complete variable domain (other parts from reference TRBV19 and TRBJ2-1): DGGITQSPKYLFRKEGQNVTLSCEQNLNHDAMYWYRQDPGQGLRLIYYSQIVNDFQKGDIAEGYSVSREKKESFPLTVTSAQKNPTAFYLCASSPGTAPYNEQFFGPGTRLTVL.

V and J are TRBV27 and TRBJ1-1; a possible D gene is TRBD1 (5 bases). V dropped 8 bases and J dropped 6 bases, with 16 bases sitting between them. Germline CDR1 MNHEY, CDR2 SMNVEV (reference sequence). The CDR3 extends over 13 amino acids. The CDR3 nucleotides read TGTGCCAGCGGGGTGGCAGGGACTTCTGAAGCTTTCTTT. As protein: CASGVAGTSEAFF.

In this sample, this clone turned up a few times. V and J are TRBV7-9 and TRBJ2-7, with D possibly matching TRBD1 (6 bases). The CDR3 length is 16 residues. Deletions cut 5 bases from V and 3 bases from J, with 20 bases between. Germline lookup yields CDR1 SEHNR and CDR2 FQNEAQ (reference sequence). This CDR3 reads CASSLLWDTENYEQYF. The DNA for the CDR3 is TGTGCCAGCAGCCTCCTATGGGACACAGAGAACTACGAGCAGTACTTC.

CDR3 region: CASSLLGQQAAFF. CDR3 DNA: TGTGCCAGCAGTTTACTGGGACAGCAGGCAGCTTTCTTT. V usage is TRBV28 and J usage is TRBJ1-1; 7 bases fit TRBD1. The CDR3 runs to 13 residues. CDR1 is MDHEN and CDR2 is SYDVKM in the germline V gene. Germline trimming cut 2 bases from V and 10 bases from J; bases unmatched to any gene: 7.

This clone appeared a single time. The chain employs TRBV28 and TRBJ2-1, with 9 bases identical to TRBD2. Germline V gives CDR1 MDHEN, CDR2 SYDVKM. The CDR3 extends over 15 amino acids. The V segment lost 3 bases and the J segment 3 bases; nucleotides outside the gene matches: 3. The CDR3, as DNA: TGTGCCAGCAGTTTGGCTAGCGGGATCTACAATGAGCAGTTCTTC. Its protein is CASSLASGIYNEQFF.

V usage is TRBV5-6 and J usage is TRBJ1-2; tentatively, D is TRBD1 (5 bases). The V end was cut by 0 bases, the J end by 6 bases, with 12 bases between. The CDR3 consists of 14 residues. Germline CDR1 and CDR2: SGHDT and YYEEEE. As DNA, the CDR3 is TGTGCCAGCAGCTTGGTTGGGGGGTTCGATGGCTACACCTTC. Translation gives CASSLVGGFDGYTF.

The chain employs TRBV10-1 and TRBJ2-7; a weak D match, TRBD2 (6 bases). Germline V gene sequence: CDR1 WNHNN, CDR2 SYGVQD (reference sequence). The CDR3 has 16 residues. V was clipped by 1 base and J by 3 bases, with 16 bases between them. The CDR3 loop is CASSEYRAGPVYEQYF. The CDR3 nucleotides read TGCGCCAGCAGTGAGTATCGGGCGGGGCCGGTCTACGAGCAGTACTTC.